The clone carrying this T cell receptor (beta chain) was detected only a few times. Its antigen is not identified. Using unique molecular identifiers, the investigators prepared the TCRbeta library. One entry per CDR3 protein results from TCRdb running MiXCR on the PCR reads. The data hold more than 85,000 distinct CDR3 sequences, with roughly 6% observed a single time. This entry comes from a study of T-cell reconstitution after alpha-beta-depleted transplantation in children. Study outcomes and limitations: Reported findings indicate that, about two months after transplant, alpha-beta T cells came from several hundred expanded clones, which were derived from non-depleted graft cells. For some patients, TCRbeta diversity was high at day 60 because of recipient T cells and thymic progenitors that survived. By one year post-transplant, T-cell counts and diversity largely arose from T cells that were newly produced.

Trimming removed 6 bases from V and 3 bases from J, with 11 bases in between. Germline V CDR1 and CDR2: DFQATT, SNEGSKA (reference sequence). The CDR3 loop spans 12 amino acids. This chain links TRBV20-1 with TRBJ1-2, with D possibly matching TRBD1 (5 bases). The source was PBMCs, mostly from graft donor cells, collected 60 days after TCRalphabeta/CD19-depleted stem cell transplant. The origin of this receptor is a female patient between 2 and 10 years old who had a stem cell transplant for Fanconi anemia, so the T cells may come from the graft donor. CDR3 protein: CSAWDPDYGYTF. CDR3 DNA: TGCAGTGCCTGGGACCCCGACTATGGCTACACCTTC.